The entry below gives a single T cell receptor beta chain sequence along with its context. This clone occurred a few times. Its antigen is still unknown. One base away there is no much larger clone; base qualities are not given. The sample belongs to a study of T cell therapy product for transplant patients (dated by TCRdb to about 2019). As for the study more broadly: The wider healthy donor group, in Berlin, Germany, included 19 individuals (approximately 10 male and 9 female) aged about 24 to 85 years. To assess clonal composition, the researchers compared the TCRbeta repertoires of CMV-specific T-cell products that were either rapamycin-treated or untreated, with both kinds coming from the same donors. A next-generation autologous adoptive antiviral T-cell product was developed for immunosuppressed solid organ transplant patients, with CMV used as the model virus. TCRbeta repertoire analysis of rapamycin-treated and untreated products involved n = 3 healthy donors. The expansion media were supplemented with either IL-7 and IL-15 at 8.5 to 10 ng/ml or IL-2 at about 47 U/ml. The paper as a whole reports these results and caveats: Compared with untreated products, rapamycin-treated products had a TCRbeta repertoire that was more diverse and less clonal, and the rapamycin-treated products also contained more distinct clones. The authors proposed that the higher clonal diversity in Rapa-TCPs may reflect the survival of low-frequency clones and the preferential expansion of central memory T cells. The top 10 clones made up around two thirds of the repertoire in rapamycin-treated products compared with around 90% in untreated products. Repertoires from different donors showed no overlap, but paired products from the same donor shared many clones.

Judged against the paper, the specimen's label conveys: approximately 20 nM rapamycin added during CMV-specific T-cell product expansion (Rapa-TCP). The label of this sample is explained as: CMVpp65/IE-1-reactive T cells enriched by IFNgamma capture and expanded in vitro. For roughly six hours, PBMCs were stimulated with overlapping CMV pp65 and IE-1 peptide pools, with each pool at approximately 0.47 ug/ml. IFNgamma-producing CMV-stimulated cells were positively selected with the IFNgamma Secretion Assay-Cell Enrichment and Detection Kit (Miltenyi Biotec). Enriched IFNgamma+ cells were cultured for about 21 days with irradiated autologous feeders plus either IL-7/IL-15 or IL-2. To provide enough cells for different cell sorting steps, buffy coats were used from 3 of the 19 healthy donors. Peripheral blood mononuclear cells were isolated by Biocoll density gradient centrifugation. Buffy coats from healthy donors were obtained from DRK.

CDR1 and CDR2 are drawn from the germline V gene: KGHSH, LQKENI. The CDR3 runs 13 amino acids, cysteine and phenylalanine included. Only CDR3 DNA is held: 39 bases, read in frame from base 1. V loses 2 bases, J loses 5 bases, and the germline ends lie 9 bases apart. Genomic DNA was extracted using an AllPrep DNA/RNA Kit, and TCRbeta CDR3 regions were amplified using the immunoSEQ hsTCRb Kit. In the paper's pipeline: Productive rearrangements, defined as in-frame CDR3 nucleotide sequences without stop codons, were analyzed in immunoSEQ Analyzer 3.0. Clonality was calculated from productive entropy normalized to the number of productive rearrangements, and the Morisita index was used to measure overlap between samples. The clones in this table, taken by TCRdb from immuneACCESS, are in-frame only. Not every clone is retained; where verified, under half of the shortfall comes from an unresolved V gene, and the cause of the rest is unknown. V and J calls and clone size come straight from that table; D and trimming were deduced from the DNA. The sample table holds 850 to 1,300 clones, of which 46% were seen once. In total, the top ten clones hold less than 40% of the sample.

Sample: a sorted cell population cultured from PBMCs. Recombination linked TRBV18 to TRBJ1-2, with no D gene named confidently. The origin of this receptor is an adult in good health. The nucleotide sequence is TGTGCCAGCTCACCAGCTTCAGAATATGGCTACACCTTC. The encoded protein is CASSPASEYGYTF. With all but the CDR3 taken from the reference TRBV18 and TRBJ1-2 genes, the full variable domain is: NAGVMQNPRHLVRRRGQEARLRCSPMKGHSHVYWYRQLPEEGLKFMVYLQKENIIDESGMPKERFSAEFPKEGPSILRIQQVVRGDSAAYFCASSPASEYGYTFGSGTRLTVV.